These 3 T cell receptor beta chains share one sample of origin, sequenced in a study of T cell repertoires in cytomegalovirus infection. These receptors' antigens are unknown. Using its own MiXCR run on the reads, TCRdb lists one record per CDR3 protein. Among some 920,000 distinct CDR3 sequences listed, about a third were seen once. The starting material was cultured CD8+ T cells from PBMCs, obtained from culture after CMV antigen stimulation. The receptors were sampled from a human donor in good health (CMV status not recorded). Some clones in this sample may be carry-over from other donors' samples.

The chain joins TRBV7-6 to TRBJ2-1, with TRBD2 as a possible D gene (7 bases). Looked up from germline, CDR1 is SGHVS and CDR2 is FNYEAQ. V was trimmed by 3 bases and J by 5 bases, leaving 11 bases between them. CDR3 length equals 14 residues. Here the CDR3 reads CASSFGEGDNEQFF. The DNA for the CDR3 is TGTGCCAGCAGCTTTGGGGAGGGGGACAATGAGCAGTTCTTC. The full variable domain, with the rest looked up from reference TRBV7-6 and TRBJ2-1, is GAGVSQSPRYKVTKRGQDVALRCDPISGHVSLYWYRQALGQGPEFLTYFNYEAQQDKSGLPNDRFSAERPEGSISTLTIQRTEQRDSAMYRCASSFGEGDNEQFFGPGTRLTVL.

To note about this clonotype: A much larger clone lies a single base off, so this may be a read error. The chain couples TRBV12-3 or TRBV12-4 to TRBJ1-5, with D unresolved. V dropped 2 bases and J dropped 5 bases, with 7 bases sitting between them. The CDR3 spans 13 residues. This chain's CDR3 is CASSLPRYQPQHF. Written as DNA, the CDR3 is TGTGCCAGCAGTTTACCGCGTTATCAGCCCCAGCATTTT.

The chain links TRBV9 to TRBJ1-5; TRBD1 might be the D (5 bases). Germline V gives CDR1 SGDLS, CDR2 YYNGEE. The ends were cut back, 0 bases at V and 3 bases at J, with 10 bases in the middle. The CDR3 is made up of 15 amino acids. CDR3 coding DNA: TGTGCCAGCAGCGTAGGGGACGGTATCAATCAGCCCCAGCATTTT. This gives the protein CASSVGDGINQPQHF. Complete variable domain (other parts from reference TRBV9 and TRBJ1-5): DSGVTQTPKHLITATGQRVTLRCSPRSGDLSVYWYQQSLDQGLQFLIQYYNGEERAKGNILERFSAQQFPDLHSELNLSSLELGDSALYFCASSVGDGINQPQHFGDGTRLSIL.